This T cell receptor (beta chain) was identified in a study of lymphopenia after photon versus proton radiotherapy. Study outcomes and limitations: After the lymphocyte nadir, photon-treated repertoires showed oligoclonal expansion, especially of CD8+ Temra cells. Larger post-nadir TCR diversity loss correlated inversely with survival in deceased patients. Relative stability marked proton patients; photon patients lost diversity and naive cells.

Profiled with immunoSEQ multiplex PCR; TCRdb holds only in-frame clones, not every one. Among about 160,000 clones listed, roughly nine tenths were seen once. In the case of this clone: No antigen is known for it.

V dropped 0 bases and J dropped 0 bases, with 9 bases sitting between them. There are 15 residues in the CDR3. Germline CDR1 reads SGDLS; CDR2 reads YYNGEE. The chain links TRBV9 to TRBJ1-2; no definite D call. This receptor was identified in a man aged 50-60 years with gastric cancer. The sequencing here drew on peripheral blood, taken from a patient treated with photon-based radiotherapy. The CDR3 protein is CASSVDGRPNYGYTF. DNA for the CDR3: TGTGCCAGCAGCGTAGATGGACGCCCTAACTATGGCTACACCTTC.